The 28 T cell receptor beta chains reported below all come from one sample, sequenced in a study of shared clonotypes between healthy human individuals. Sequenced by immunoSEQ multiplex PCR; TCRdb stores in-frame clones only, minus some. Of 400,000 to 600,000 clones listed, roughly 79% were seen once; the top ten hold under 15%. Sequences were obtained from PBMCs. The receptor source for this set is a woman in her thirties or forties in good health. Some clones in this sample may be carry-over from other donors' samples.

V is TRBV11-1 and J is TRBJ1-2, with no clear D. The length of the CDR3 is 13 residues. The germline V gene encodes CDR1 SGHAT and CDR2 FQDESV (reference sequence). Trimming took off 5 bases at V and 2 bases at J, with 9 bases between the two ends. This CDR3 is CASSHGLNYGYTF. The CDR3 DNA is TGTGCCAGCAGCCACGGACTAAACTATGGCTACACCTTC.

The V gene is TRBV10-3, the J gene TRBJ2-3; D is unresolved. This CDR3 contains 16 residues. Germline CDR1 is ENHRY and CDR2 is SYGVKD. With 0 bases removed from V and 0 bases from J, the gap between germline ends came to 10 bases. CDR3 in DNA: TGTGCCATCAGTGAGTCAGCGACCCTGAGCACAGATACGCAGTATTTT. The encoded protein is CAISESATLSTDTQYF.

Only one count was recorded for this clone. The J gene is TRBJ2-7, the V gene TRBV18; D not resolved. V lost 0 bases, J lost 5 bases, and 14 bases lay in between. CDR1 and CDR2 (germline): KGHSH, LQKENI. This CDR3 is built from 15 residues. The CDR3 region has the DNA TGTGCCAGCTCACCACCGGGTCTCATGAAGGACGAGCAGTACTTC. Translated, it gives CASSPPGLMKDEQYF.

This clone has a count of ten or more. This chain joins TRBV18 and TRBJ2-5, with D tentatively TRBD1 or TRBD2 (5 bases each). The CDR3 runs to 13 residues. The V gene's germline CDR1 is KGHSH and CDR2 LQKENI. V lost 3 bases, J lost 5 bases, and 10 bases lay in between. CDR3 in DNA: TGTGCCAGCTCACCCAGGGACGGGGAGACCCAGTACTTC. This gives the protein CASSPRDGETQYF.

The chain carries TRBV29-1 and TRBJ1-2, with a possible D match to TRBD1 (5 bases). The CDR3 covers 12 residues. Germline CDR1 and CDR2: SQVTM and ANQGSEA. The V end lost 2 bases, the J end lost 6 bases, and 10 bases lay between the germline ends. The DNA for the CDR3 is TGCAGCGTTGAAAGGGTAGGGGATGGCTACACCTTC. Its translation: CSVERVGDGYTF.

V is TRBV28 and J is TRBJ1-3; D possibly corresponds to TRBD1 (6 bases). V lost 3 bases to trimming and J lost 4 bases, with 13 bases between them. The CDR3 contains 15 residues. Germline assignment: CDR1 MDHEN and CDR2 SYDVKM. The CDR3 nucleotides read TGTGCCAGCAGTTTCGGGTGGGGGCGAGGAAACACCATATATTTT. Protein product: CASSFGWGRGNTIYF. Drawing the rest from reference TRBV28 and TRBJ1-3, the complete variable domain is DVKVTQSSRYLVKRTGEKVFLECVQDMDHENMFWYRQDPGLGLRLIYFSYDVKMKEKGDIPEGYSVSREKKERFSLILESASTNQTSMYLCASSFGWGRGNTIYFGEGSWLTVV.

The chain employs TRBV30 and TRBJ2-1; 9 positions match TRBD1. Germline V gene data show CDR1 as GTSNPN and CDR2 as SVGIG (reference sequence). The CDR3 sequence is 16 residues long. The V segment lost 3 bases and the J segment 0 bases; nucleotides outside the gene matches: 6. The CDR3 coding sequence is TGTGCCTGGAGGGCTCGACAGGGGGGCTCCTACAATGAGCAGTTCTTC. It codes for CAWRARQGGSYNEQFF.

The chain is built from TRBV20-1 and TRBJ2-7; D not certain. Germline V gene lookup returns CDR1 DFQATT and CDR2 SNEGSKA (reference sequence). V lost 5 bases and J lost 6, with 8 bases in between. CDR3 length: 10 residues. The CDR3 DNA is TGCAGTGCTGGCCGGGTCGAGCAGTACTTC. It yields the protein CSAGRVEQYF.

The CDR3 bases are TGTGCCAGCAGTGGGCAGGGTGTCAACTATGGCTACACCTTC. Protein sequence: CASSGQGVNYGYTF. This chain uses TRBV2 with TRBJ1-2; a weak D match, TRBD1 (5 bases). The germline CDR1 and CDR2 sequences are SNHLY and FYNNEI. V was shortened by 4 bases and J by 2 bases, with 11 bases between the two germline ends. This CDR3 is 14 amino acids long.

This chain joins TRBV9 and TRBJ2-1; D may be TRBD2 (5 bases). The V gene's germline CDR1 is SGDLS and CDR2 YYNGEE. The CDR3 is 12 amino acids. V was pared by 3 bases and J by 10 bases, with 11 bases between. CDR3 nucleotide sequence: TGTGCCAGCAGCGCAGGTTCGGGAGAGCAGTTCTTC. Amino acids: CASSAGSGEQFF.

The rearrangement links TRBV6-5 to TRBJ2-1; 7 bases are shared with TRBD1. J gave up 6 bases and V 0 bases, and 8 bases lay outside the gene matches. The germline V gene encodes CDR1 MNHEY and CDR2 SVGAGI. The CDR3 is 16 residues long. The DNA of the CDR3 is TGTGCCAGCAGTTACTCCCGGGACAGTCCGACCAATGAGCAGTTCTTC. Protein sequence: CASSYSRDSPTNEQFF.

The V and J genes are TRBV28 and TRBJ2-7; 7 bases are a match to TRBD1. With V trimmed by 4 bases and J by 7 bases, 10 bases remained unmatched. The CDR3 runs 14 residues. CDR1 is MDHEN and CDR2 is SYDVKM in the germline V gene. CDR3 coding DNA: TGTGCCAGCAGTTCCTCGGACAGGACGTATGAGCAGTACTTC. Its protein is CASSSSDRTYEQYF. The complete variable domain, with remaining parts taken from reference TRBV28 and TRBJ2-7, reads DVKVTQSSRYLVKRTGEKVFLECVQDMDHENMFWYRQDPGLGLRLIYFSYDVKMKEKGDIPEGYSVSREKKERFSLILESASTNQTSMYLCASSSSDRTYEQYFGPGTRLTVT.

V usage is TRBV15 and J usage is TRBJ1-1; tentative D call: TRBD1 (6 bases). The germline gives CDR1 LNHNV, CDR2 YYDKDF (reference sequence). The CDR3 is 16 residues long. The V end was cut by 1 base, the J end by 1 base, with 13 bases between. The CDR3 DNA is TGTGCCACCAGCAGAGGCCCTGGGACACCGAACACTGAAGCTTTCTTT. Its translation is CATSRGPGTPNTEAFF.

The gene calls are TRBV7-8 and TRBJ2-2; TRBD2 aligns across 8 bases. The length of the CDR3 is 16 residues. Trimming removed 5 bases from V and 6 bases from J; junction bases left unmatched: 11. In germline, CDR1 is SGHVS, CDR2 FQNEAQ. The CDR3 spells CASSPTPGGAAGELFF. CDR3 bases: TGTGCCAGCAGCCCCACGCCGGGAGGGGCGGCCGGGGAGCTGTTTTTT. The whole variable domain, filled in from reference TRBV7-8 and TRBJ2-2, reads GAGVSQSPRYKVAKRGQDVALRCDPISGHVSLFWYQQALGQGPEFLTYFQNEAQLDKSGLPSDRFFAERPEGSVSTLKIQRTQQEDSAVYLCASSPTPGGAAGELFFGEGSRLTVL.

The chain couples TRBV2 to TRBJ2-5; 8 bases are shared with TRBD2. The length of the CDR3 is 14 residues. V shed 9 bases, J shed 7 bases, and the junction held 13 bases outside the gene matches. Germline V CDR1 and CDR2: SNHLY, FYNNEI. The CDR3 DNA reads TGTGCCAGTAAAGCGGGAGAGGGGTGGGGGACCCAGTACTTC. Translation gives CASKAGEGWGTQYF.

The rearrangement uses TRBV1 and TRBJ2-3. TRBV1 is annotated as a pseudogene. CDR3 length equals 12 residues. CDR3: CTSSRLGDTQYF. In DNA, the CDR3 is TGCACCAGCAGCCGCCTGGGGGATACGCAGTATTTT.

The V call is TRBV9, the J call TRBJ2-2; D may be TRBD1 (5 bases). V lost 10 bases, J lost 2 bases, and 15 bases lay in between. Germline lookup yields CDR1 SGDLS and CDR2 YYNGEE. The CDR3 runs to 14 residues. Here the CDR3 reads CAASQTVNTGELFF. The CDR3 nucleotides read TGTGCCGCCTCACAGACAGTAAACACCGGGGAGCTGTTTTTT. Full variable domain (missing parts from reference TRBV9 and TRBJ2-2): DSGVTQTPKHLITATGQRVTLRCSPRSGDLSVYWYQQSLDQGLQFLIQYYNGEERAKGNILERFSAQQFPDLHSELNLSSLELGDSALYFCAASQTVNTGELFFGEGSRLTVL.

The V gene is TRBV30, the J gene TRBJ1-2; D unclear. Germline values: CDR1 GTSNPN, CDR2 SVGIG (reference sequence). The CDR3 runs 13 residues. Deletions cut 2 bases from V and 2 bases from J, with 9 bases between. The CDR3 DNA reads as TGTGCCTGGAGTCCGACGGGGAACTATGGCTACACCTTC. Protein: CAWSPTGNYGYTF.

The table lists this clone with a few counts. V usage is TRBV5-4 and J usage is TRBJ2-1; 7 bases match TRBD1. The germline V gene encodes CDR1 SGHNT and CDR2 YYREEE (reference sequence). There are 16 residues in the CDR3. V lost 6 bases to trimming and J lost 4 bases; unmatched junction nucleotides: 13. CDR3 sequence: CASMQDRSQGYNEQFF. The CDR3 bases are TGTGCCAGCATGCAAGACCGGTCACAGGGGTACAATGAGCAGTTCTTC. The full variable domain, in which reference TRBV5-4 and TRBJ2-1 provide the parts outside the CDR3, is ETGVTQSPTHLIKTRGQQVTLRCSSQSGHNTVSWYQQALGQGPQFIFQYYREEENGRGNFPPRFSGLQFPNYSSELNVNALELDDSALYLCASMQDRSQGYNEQFFGPGTRLTVL.

The V and J genes are TRBV30 and TRBJ1-3; TRBD1 might be the D (5 bases). V was shortened by 1 base and J by 3 bases, with 10 bases between the two germline ends. Germline assignment: CDR1 GTSNPN and CDR2 SVGIG (reference sequence). The CDR3 extends over 14 amino acids. The CDR3 loop is CAWSDRGVGNTIYF. In DNA form, the CDR3 reads TGTGCCTGGAGTGATCGGGGGGTTGGAAACACCATATATTTT.

This clone was counted once. CDR3 DNA sequence: TGCGCCAGCAGCTTGGGCGGGAGTATCGCGAACACCGGGGAGCTGTTTTTT. Translated, it gives CASSLGGSIANTGELFF. The chain is built from TRBV5-1 and TRBJ2-2, with 7 bases fitting TRBD2. Trimming at V came to 0 bases and at J to 0 bases, leaving 5 bases not matched to a gene. The germline V gene has CDR1 SGHRS and CDR2 YFSETQ. This CDR3 region has 17 residues.

The rearrangement joins TRBV4-1 to TRBJ1-1; a possible D gene is TRBD1 (5 bases). Deletions cut 1 base from V and 6 bases from J, with 12 bases between. Germline V gene lookup returns CDR1 MGHRA and CDR2 YSYEKL. The CDR3 totals 14 residues. CDR3: CASSQGSRGAEAFF. Written as DNA, the CDR3 is TGCGCCAGCAGCCAAGGGTCCCGGGGGGCTGAAGCTTTCTTT.

The genes are TRBV2 and TRBJ1-1; a possible D gene is TRBD1 (5 bases). The germline V gene has CDR1 SNHLY and CDR2 FYNNEI. V was shortened by 4 bases and J by 0 bases, with 9 bases between the two germline ends. There are 14 residues in the CDR3. CDR3 nucleotide sequence: TGTGCCAGCAGTGGACAGAGCATGAACACTGAAGCTTTCTTT. Its protein product is CASSGQSMNTEAFF. Full variable domain (rest looked up from reference TRBV2 and TRBJ1-1): EPEVTQTPSHQVTQMGQEVILRCVPISNHLYFYWYRQILGQKVEFLVSFYNNEISEKSEIFDDQFSVERPDGSNFTLKIRSTKLEDSAMYFCASSGQSMNTEAFFGQGTRLTVV.

This clone appeared a single time. The rearrangement joins TRBV4-1 to TRBJ2-5; a weak D match, TRBD2 (6 bases). Per germline, CDR1 MGHRA and CDR2 YSYEKL. The CDR3 consists of 13 residues. Trimming pared 4 bases from V and 5 bases from J, leaving 11 bases between. This CDR3 reads CASSRGAVETQYF. In nucleotides, the CDR3 is TGCGCCAGCAGCCGCGGGGCCGTTGAGACCCAGTACTTC.

This clone came up once. The chain carries TRBV7-9 and TRBJ2-5; D is unresolved. The V gene lost 5 bases and the J gene lost 5 bases, with 15 bases spanning the gap. The CDR3 spans 14 residues. Germline V gene lookup returns CDR1 SEHNR and CDR2 FQNEAQ (reference sequence). The CDR3 coding sequence is TGTGCCAGCAGCCAAGCGCTGGGGATGGAGACCCAGTACTTC. It codes for CASSQALGMETQYF. The full variable domain, its missing parts supplied by reference TRBV7-9 and TRBJ2-5, is DTGVSQNPRHKITKRGQNVTFRCDPISEHNRLYWYRQTLGQGPEFLTYFQNEAQLEKSRLLSDRFSAERPKGSFSTLEIQRTEQGDSAMYLCASSQALGMETQYFGPGTRLLVL.

The chain combines TRBV27 with TRBJ2-1; 10 bases map to TRBD2. CDR1 is MNHEY, CDR2 SMNVEV, per germline (reference sequence). CDR3 size: 17 residues. Trimming cost V 4 bases and J 7 bases; bases outside gene matches: 13. As DNA, the CDR3 is TGTGCCAGCAGTTCAACCCCCGGACTAGCGGTTTTTAATGAGCAGTTCTTC. This translates into CASSSTPGLAVFNEQFF.

V and J are TRBV18 and TRBJ2-7; the match to TRBD1 covers 7 bases. Germline V gene lookup returns CDR1 KGHSH and CDR2 LQKENI. V dropped 3 bases and J dropped 5; count of bases not matched to a gene: 13. There are 16 residues in the CDR3. CDR3 nucleotides: TGTGCCAGCTCACCTAACCCGGCAGGGACAGCGGACGAGCAGTACTTC. Protein sequence: CASSPNPAGTADEQYF.

The V gene is TRBV9, the J gene TRBJ2-7; TRBD2 matches 7 bases. Trimming cost V 3 bases and J 2 bases; bases outside gene matches: 5. CDR3 size: 14 residues. Looked up from germline, CDR1 is SGDLS and CDR2 is YYNGEE. This CDR3 reads CASSAGLPPYEQYF. The CDR3, as DNA: TGTGCCAGCAGCGCGGGACTACCTCCCTACGAGCAGTACTTC.